This is a list of T cell receptor beta chains from one sample in a study of T cells after posttransplantation cyclophosphamide. This table comes from immunoSEQ multiplex PCR, and its TCRdb copy is limited to in-frame clones, with some not included. The sample yields about 15,000 clones, about 91% seen once. This specimen consisted of CD4+ T cells sorted from blood, obtained after allogeneic stem cell transplant with posttransplant cyclophosphamide. All receptors derive from a male patient aged 60-69 years who received an allogeneic stem cell transplant from a related donor and was CMV-positive. The graft donor may have given rise to some T cells. The CDR3 runs from the conserved cysteine through the conserved F or W. Fields, in order: J gene, D gene, CDR3 length, V gene, CDR3 DNA, CDR3 protein. The D gene is left open where the match is weak.

J: TRBJ2-1; D: TRBD2; length: 16; V: TRBV5-1; DNA: TGCGCCAGCAGCCTTAGCGGGGGGCCCCCTCGCAATGAGCAGTTCTTC; CDR3: CASSLSGGPPRNEQFF
J: TRBJ1-1; D: .; length: 14; V: TRBV6-4; DNA: TGTGCCAGCAGGGACTTTTCAATGAACACTGAAGCTTTCTTT; CDR3: CASRDFSMNTEAFF
J: TRBJ1-5; D: TRBD1; length: 15; V: TRBV2; DNA: TGTGCCAGCAGTGCCACAGGGGGCTCGGTTCAGCCCCAGCATTTT; CDR3: CASSATGGSVQPQHF
J: TRBJ2-7; D: TRBD1; length: 18; V: TRBV27; DNA: TGTGCCAGCAGTTTATTATGGGGGGGGCCGGGACAGGGTTACGAGCAGTACTTC; CDR3: CASSLLWGGPGQGYEQYF
J: TRBJ1-1; D: .; length: 12; V: TRBV29-1; DNA: TGCAGCGTTAATTCGGGGAACACTGAAGCTTTCTTT; CDR3: CSVNSGNTEAFF
J: TRBJ1-1; D: .; length: 15; V: TRBV5-6; DNA: TGTGCCAGCAGCTTGGGACAGAGGAAAAACACTGAAGCTTTCTTT; CDR3: CASSLGQRKNTEAFF
J: TRBJ2-3; D: TRBD2; length: 10; V: TRBV19; DNA: TGTGCCAGGGGGGGGGATACGCAGTATTTT; CDR3: CARGGDTQYF
J: TRBJ2-7; D: TRBD1; length: 14; V: TRBV6-1; DNA: TGTGCCAGCAGAACAGGGGACAGCTCCTACGAGCAGTACTTC; CDR3: CASRTGDSSYEQYF
J: TRBJ2-7; D: TRBD1; length: 13; V: TRBV6-5; DNA: TGTGCCAGCACCGATGGACAGGGCTACGAGCAGTACTTC; CDR3: CASTDGQGYEQYF
J: TRBJ1-2; D: TRBD1; length: 15; V: TRBV7-9; DNA: TGTGCCAGCAGCTCGGGACAGCCATCTAACTATGGCTACACCTTC; CDR3: CASSSGQPSNYGYTF
J: TRBJ2-1; D: .; length: 11; V: TRBV30; DNA: TGTGCCTGGGGACAGTACAATGAGCAGTTCTTC; CDR3: CAWGQYNEQFF
J: TRBJ1-5; D: .; length: 14; V: TRBV2; DNA: TGTGCCAGCAGTGAATCGGGGATCGGTCAGCCCCAGCATTTT; CDR3: CASSESGIGQPQHF
J: TRBJ1-1; D: .; length: 13; V: TRBV5-1; DNA: TGCGCCAGCAGCTTATTATTGAACACTGAAGCTTTCTTT; CDR3: CASSLLLNTEAFF
J: TRBJ1-5; D: TRBD1; length: 15; V: TRBV5-1; DNA: TGCGCCAGCAGCTTGTCCGGACAGGGAAATCAGCCCCAGCATTTT; CDR3: CASSLSGQGNQPQHF
J: TRBJ2-7; D: TRBD1; length: 16; V: TRBV7-2; DNA: TGTGCCAGCAGTTCGGGACAGGGCATCATTCCATACGAGCAGTACTTC; CDR3: CASSSGQGIIPYEQYF
J: TRBJ1-1; D: TRBD1; length: 14; V: TRBV7-9; DNA: TGTGCCAGCAGCGAGGGGACAGCGAACACTGAAGCTTTCTTT; CDR3: CASSEGTANTEAFF
J: TRBJ1-3; D: .; length: 13; V: TRBV6-5; DNA: TGTGCCAGCGGCAGAGGGCTTGAGTACACCATATATTTT; CDR3: CASGRGLEYTIYF
J: TRBJ1-3; D: .; length: 17; V: TRBV21-1; DNA: TGTGCCAGCAGATTGTCCCTAGCTACAACCGCACGAAACACCATATATTTT; CDR3: CASRLSLATTARNTIYF
J: TRBJ2-3; D: TRBD2; length: 16; V: TRBV4-1; DNA: TGCGCCAGCAGCCAACGACTAGCGGGACTCACAGATACGCAGTATTTT; CDR3: CASSQRLAGLTDTQYF
J: TRBJ1-1; D: TRBD1; length: 12; V: TRBV5-6; DNA: TGTGCCAGCAGCCCCGACAGGGCCCAGGCTTTCTTT; CDR3: CASSPDRAQAFF
J: TRBJ2-2; D: .; length: 16; V: TRBV9; DNA: TGTGCCAGCAGCCCCCCCGGAGGGTTAAACACCGGGGAGCTGTTTTTT; CDR3: CASSPPGGLNTGELFF
J: TRBJ2-5; D: .; length: 14; V: TRBV7-2; DNA: TGTGCCAGCAGCCGGACGTCGGGGAGTGAGACCCAGTACTTC; CDR3: CASSRTSGSETQYF
J: TRBJ1-1; D: TRBD1; length: 14; V: TRBV5-5; DNA: TGTGCCAGCAGGGGGGGACAGCAGAACACTGAAGCTTTCTTT; CDR3: CASRGGQQNTEAFF
J: TRBJ1-6; D: TRBD1; length: 14; V: TRBV9; DNA: TGTGCCAGCAGCGGACAGGGCAGTAATTCACCCCTCCACTTT; CDR3: CASSGQGSNSPLHF